One and the same sample provided the 5 T cell receptor beta chains below, sequenced in a study of blood T cell repertoires in COVID-19. Measured with immunoSEQ multiplex PCR; TCRdb has only the in-frame clones, and not every one. The sample holds some 120,000 clones, approximately 90% seen once. Sequencing was performed on peripheral blood. The receptors come from a human donor with active COVID-19. The donor label of this sample is uncertain.

The V and J genes are TRBV7-2 and TRBJ2-1; 13 bases are shared with TRBD2. The germline V gene has CDR1 SGHTA and CDR2 FQGNSA. Germline trimming cut 5 bases from V and 9 bases from J; bases unmatched to any gene: 19. The CDR3 totals 19 residues. CDR3 region: CASSILGGWTSGGGGEQFF. The CDR3 DNA reads as TGTGCCAGCAGCATCCTCGGGGGATGGACTAGCGGGGGTGGAGGTGAGCAGTTCTTC. The variable domain in full, with the rest retrieved from reference TRBV7-2 and TRBJ2-1, is GAGVSQSPSNKVTEKGKDVELRCDPISGHTALYWYRQSLGQGLEFLIYFQGNSAPDKSGLPSDRFSAERTGGSVSTLTIQRTQQEDSAVYLCASSILGGWTSGGGGEQFFGPGTRLTVL.

The table lists this clone with a few counts. The chain carries TRBV6-5 and TRBJ1-5; D gene unclear. V shed 2 bases and J shed 5 bases, with 16 bases lying between them. Germline-derived CDR1 and CDR2 are MNHEY and SVGAGI. CDR3 size: 16 residues. The CDR3 region has the DNA TGTGCCAGCAGTTACAGGGTGGGAGCTTCTCATCAGCCCCAGCATTTT. Translated: CASSYRVGASHQPQHF.

This chain connects TRBV7-9 to TRBJ1-1, with D perhaps TRBD1 (6 bases). Germline loops: CDR1 SEHNR, CDR2 FQNEAQ (reference sequence). The CDR3 extends over 15 amino acids. V was pared by 1 base and J by 1 base, with 10 bases between. CDR3 sequence (DNA): TGTGCCAGCAGCTTAGGGGGACACCCGAACACTGAAGCTTTCTTT. It codes for CASSLGGHPNTEAFF. Variable domain in full (rest from reference TRBV7-9 and TRBJ1-1): DTGVSQNPRHKITKRGQNVTFRCDPISEHNRLYWYRQTLGQGPEFLTYFQNEAQLEKSRLLSDRFSAERPKGSFSTLEIQRTEQGDSAMYLCASSLGGHPNTEAFFGQGTRLTVV.

The genes are TRBV18 and TRBJ2-3; TRBD1 aligns across 9 bases. With 4 bases clipped from V and 0 bases from J, the junction kept 11 bases outside the gene matches. Germline V gene data show CDR1 as KGHSH and CDR2 as LQKENI. The CDR3 has 18 residues. The CDR3 DNA reads TGTGCCAGCTCACAAGACGCCTCCGGGACAGGGAGCACAGATACGCAGTATTTT. It specifies CASSQDASGTGSTDTQYF.

This chain joins TRBV19 and TRBJ2-7, with 12 nucleotides matching TRBD2. Trimming cost V 9 bases and J 2 bases; bases outside gene matches: 2. The CDR3 is made up of 13 amino acids. Germline V gene data show CDR1 as LNHDA and CDR2 as SQIVND (reference sequence). The CDR3 nucleotides are TGTGCCAGCGGACTAGCGGGGCCCTACGAGCAGTACTTC. Translation: CASGLAGPYEQYF.